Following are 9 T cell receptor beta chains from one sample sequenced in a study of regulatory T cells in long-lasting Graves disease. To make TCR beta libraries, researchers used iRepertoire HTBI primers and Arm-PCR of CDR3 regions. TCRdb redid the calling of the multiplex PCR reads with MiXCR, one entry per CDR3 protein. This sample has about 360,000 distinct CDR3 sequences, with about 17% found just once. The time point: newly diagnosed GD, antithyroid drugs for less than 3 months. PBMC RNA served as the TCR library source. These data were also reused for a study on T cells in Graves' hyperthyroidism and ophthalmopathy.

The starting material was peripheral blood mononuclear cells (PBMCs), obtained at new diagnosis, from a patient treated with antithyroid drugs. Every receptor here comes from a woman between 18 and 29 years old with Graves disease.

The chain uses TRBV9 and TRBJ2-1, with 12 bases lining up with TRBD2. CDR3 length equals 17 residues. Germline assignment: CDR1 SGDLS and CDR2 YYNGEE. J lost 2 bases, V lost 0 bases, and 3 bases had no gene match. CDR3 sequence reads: CASSVEGLAGPYNEQFF. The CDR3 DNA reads TGTGCCAGCAGCGTAGAGGGACTAGCGGGCCCCTACAATGAGCAGTTCTTC. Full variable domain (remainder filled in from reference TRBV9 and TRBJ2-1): DSGVTQTPKHLITATGQRVTLRCSPRSGDLSVYWYQQSLDQGLQFLIQYYNGEERAKGNILERFSAQQFPDLHSELNLSSLELGDSALYFCASSVEGLAGPYNEQFFGPGTRLTVL.

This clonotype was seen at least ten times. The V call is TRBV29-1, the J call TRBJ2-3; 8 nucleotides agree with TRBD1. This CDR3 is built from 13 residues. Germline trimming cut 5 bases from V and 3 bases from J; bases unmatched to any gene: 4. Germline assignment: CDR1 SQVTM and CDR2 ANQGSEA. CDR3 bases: TGCAGCGTTTACCGACAGGGGACAGATACGCAGTATTTT. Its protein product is CSVYRQGTDTQYF.

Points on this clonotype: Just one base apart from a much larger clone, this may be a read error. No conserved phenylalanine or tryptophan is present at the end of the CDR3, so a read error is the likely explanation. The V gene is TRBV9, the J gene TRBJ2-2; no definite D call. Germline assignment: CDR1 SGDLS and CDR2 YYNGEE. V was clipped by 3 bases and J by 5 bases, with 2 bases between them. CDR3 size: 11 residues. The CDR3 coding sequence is TGTGCCAGCAGCGGAACCGGGGAGCTGTTTTCT. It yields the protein CASSGTGELFS.

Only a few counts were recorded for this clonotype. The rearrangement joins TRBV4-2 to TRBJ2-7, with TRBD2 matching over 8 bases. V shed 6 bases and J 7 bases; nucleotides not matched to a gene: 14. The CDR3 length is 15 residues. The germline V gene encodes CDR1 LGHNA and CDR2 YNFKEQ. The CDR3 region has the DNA TGTGCCAGCAGTGTTGGACTAGCTCTTAGCCAAGAGCAGTACTTC. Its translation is CASSVGLALSQEQYF.

CDR3 DNA sequence: TGTGCCAGCAGCCCCGACGCGGGACAGAACTTCTATGGCTACACCTTC. It yields the protein CASSPDAGQNFYGYTF. The rearrangement joins TRBV7-2 to TRBJ1-2; 7 bases line up with TRBD1. V was clipped by 5 bases and J by 4 bases; unmatched bases: 13. The germline CDR1 and CDR2 sequences are SGHTA and FQGNSA. The CDR3 is made up of 16 amino acids. The variable domain in full, with the rest retrieved from reference TRBV7-2 and TRBJ1-2, is GAGVSQSPSNKVTEKGKDVELRCDPISGHTALYWYRQSLGQGLEFLIYFQGNSAPDKSGLPSDRFSAERTGGSVSTLTIQRTQQEDSAVYLCASSPDAGQNFYGYTFGSGTRLTVV.

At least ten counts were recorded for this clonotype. CDR3 nucleotides: TGCGCCAGCGCCCCTGGCGGCCCCTACGAGCAGTACTTC. Amino acid sequence: CASAPGGPYEQYF. The chain links TRBV5-1 to TRBJ2-7; D gene unclear. Germline CDR1 and CDR2: SGHRS and YFSETQ. Deletions cut 7 bases from V and 2 bases from J, with 13 bases between. This CDR3 is built from 13 residues.

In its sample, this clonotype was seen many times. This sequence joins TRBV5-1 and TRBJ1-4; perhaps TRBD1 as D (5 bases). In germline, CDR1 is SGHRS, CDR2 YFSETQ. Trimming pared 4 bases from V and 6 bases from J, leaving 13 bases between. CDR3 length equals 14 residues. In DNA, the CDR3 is TGCGCCAGCAGCCCAACAGGACAAGATGAAAAACTGTTTTTT. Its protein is CASSPTGQDEKLFF. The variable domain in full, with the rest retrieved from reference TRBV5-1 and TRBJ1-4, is KAGVTQTPRYLIKTRGQQVTLSCSPISGHRSVSWYQQTPGQGLQFLFEYFSETQRNKGNFPGRFSGRQFSNSRSEMNVSTLELGDSALYLCASSPTGQDEKLFFGSGTQLSVL.

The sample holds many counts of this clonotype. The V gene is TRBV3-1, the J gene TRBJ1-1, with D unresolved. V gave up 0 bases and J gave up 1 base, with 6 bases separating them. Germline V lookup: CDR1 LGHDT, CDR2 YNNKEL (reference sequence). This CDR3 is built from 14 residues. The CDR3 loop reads CASSQELPNTEAFF. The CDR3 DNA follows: TGTGCCAGCAGCCAAGAACTCCCGAACACTGAAGCTTTCTTT.

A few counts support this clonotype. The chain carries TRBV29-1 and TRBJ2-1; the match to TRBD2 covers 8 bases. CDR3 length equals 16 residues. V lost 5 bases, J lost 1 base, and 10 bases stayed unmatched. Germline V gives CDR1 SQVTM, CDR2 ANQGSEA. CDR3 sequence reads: CSVKGEVAGSYNEQFF. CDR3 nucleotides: TGCAGCGTTAAAGGCGAAGTAGCGGGATCCTACAATGAGCAGTTCTTC.